This note documents a single T cell receptor (beta chain) sequence. This clone was found a few times. The target of this receptor is not known. Base qualities are missing; no much larger clone stands one base away. These data belong to a study of T cell clones after liver transplantation (dated by TCRdb to between 2018 and 2021). Concerning the study at large: The samples were obtained from ITN030ST, a randomized trial that attempted immunosuppression withdrawal within 2 years after liver transplantation. Subjects received no induction therapy and standard immunosuppression until randomization at 12-24 months post-transplant. To count as tolerant, a recipient had to stay completely off immunosuppression for at least one year without liver enzymes climbing beyond twice the upper limit of normal. Blood samples were taken pre-transplant, pre-randomization before withdrawal, and post-randomization after full withdrawal or failed withdrawal. Three of the eight recipients were HCV-positive; the others were transplanted for non-autoimmune, non-viral indications. After a pre-transplant mixed lymphocyte reaction, TCRbeta sequencing was used to pinpoint donor-reactive T cell clones, which were subsequently tracked in post-transplant blood. As an antigen-independent comparator for donor-reactive sequences, third party-reactive TCRbeta sequences were also identified from pre-transplant MLRs. A cohort of 8 liver transplant recipients was studied, of whom 3 were classified as tolerant and 5 as non-tolerant.

Summary of the overall study and its limitations: Low numbers of available donor cells limited the measurable donor-reactive repertoire in a couple of subjects. Donor-reactive sequences decreased more than third party-reactive sequences, which suggests partial antigen-specific deletion that was not related to withdrawal success. Because no allograft tissue specimens were available, donor-reactive T cells may have migrated into the graft instead of being deleted. In most of the 8 subjects, regardless of tolerance or HCV status, circulating donor-reactive CD4 TCRbeta sequences dropped significantly post-transplant. The conclusions were considered preliminary, being limited by small, heterogeneous patient numbers and non-standardized post-transplant time points. Once repertoire turnover was taken into account, donor-reactive detection showed a significant reduction for CD4 in 7 of 8 subjects and for CD8 in 8 of 8.

Using immunoSEQ, frozen genomic DNA was subjected to high-throughput TCRbeta CDR3 sequencing, a process that included PCR amplification, mapping, bias correction and internal controls. Turning to the authors' computational methods: Only productive rearrangements were retained, and each unique TCRbeta sequence was defined by its CDR3 nucleotide sequence together with its V and J gene. A sequence counted as donor-reactive only if the sequence showed at least 5-fold expansion in CFSE-low cells compared with unstimulated pre-transplant cells and had a frequency of at least 0.01%. Per-subject minimum frequency thresholds, based on the lowest-template unstimulated sample, ensured at least 90% detection power. Jensen-Shannon divergence between the top 1000 TCRbeta sequences post-transplant and pre-transplant was used to measure repertoire turnover. Two-sided Fisher's exact tests were used to test for changes in the detection of donor-reactive sequences. The table comes from immuneACCESS by way of TCRdb, which keeps in-frame sequences with V and J called. Part of the clones is missing from these tables; in studies checked, under half for an unresolved V gene and the rest for unknown reasons. That table is the source of V, J and clone size, and D and trimming were worked out from the DNA. The sample table records some 60,000 clones; around 70% of these occur just once. The ten biggest clones cover 2.8% of the sample.

From the cysteine through the phenylalanine, the CDR3 covers 16 amino acids. Only the CDR3 portion is preserved as DNA: 48 bases, with reading frame beginning at the first base. At the junction V is shortened by 4 bases and J by 7 bases; bases outside the gene matches: 15. Looking up the germline V gene yields CDR1 MGHDK and CDR2 SYGVNS. Unstimulated PBMCs, after thawing, were stained for CD3, CD4 and CD8 and then FACS-sorted into CD3+CD4+ and CD3+CD8+ populations. Randomization to immunosuppression withdrawal applied to every one of the 8 studied subjects. The Qiagen DNeasy Blood and Tissue Kit was used for isolation of genomic DNA.

The sample was CD4+ T cells from blood, taken at the approximately 15-month timepoint. The chain was built from TRBV25-1 and TRBJ2-7, and 8 bases in between align with TRBD1. The TCR comes from a human patient who received a liver transplant. After a transplant, some T cells may be the graft donor's own cells. The DNA is as follows: TGTGCCAGCAGTGTTGGGGGGAGGACAGGGCGTCGGGAGCAGTACTTC. Its translation is CASSVGGRTGRREQYF.